Sequencing of this T cell receptor beta chain was carried out in a study of shared clonotypes between healthy human individuals. This CDR3 contains 12 residues. Germline values: CDR1 SGHAT, CDR2 FQNNGV. V was pared by 5 bases and J by 6 bases, with 9 bases between. Notes on this clone: Its antigen is still unknown.

For each subset, genomic DNA was distributed in equal portions over several immunoSEQ plates. Clones were read by immunoSEQ multiplex PCR, and TCRdb kept only the in-frame ones, dropping some. Of approximately 350,000 clones listed, about 96% are singletons. Study results and caveats: Sequencing depth was predicted to influence how clonotypes are shared among donors. Non-shared clonotypes were found to have lower generation probabilities than the clonotypes that were shared by all four of the sorted-subset donors.

The specimen was memory CD8+ T cells sorted from blood. Indicated subset: CD45RO+ cells pooled with CCR7-negative TemRA cells. The V gene is TRBV11-2, the J gene TRBJ2-3; D not certain. The clonotype comes from a man aged 25 to 40 in good health. CDR3 sequence reads: CASSAVRDTQYF. The CDR3 region has the DNA TGTGCCAGCAGCGCGGTTCGGGATACGCAGTATTTT.